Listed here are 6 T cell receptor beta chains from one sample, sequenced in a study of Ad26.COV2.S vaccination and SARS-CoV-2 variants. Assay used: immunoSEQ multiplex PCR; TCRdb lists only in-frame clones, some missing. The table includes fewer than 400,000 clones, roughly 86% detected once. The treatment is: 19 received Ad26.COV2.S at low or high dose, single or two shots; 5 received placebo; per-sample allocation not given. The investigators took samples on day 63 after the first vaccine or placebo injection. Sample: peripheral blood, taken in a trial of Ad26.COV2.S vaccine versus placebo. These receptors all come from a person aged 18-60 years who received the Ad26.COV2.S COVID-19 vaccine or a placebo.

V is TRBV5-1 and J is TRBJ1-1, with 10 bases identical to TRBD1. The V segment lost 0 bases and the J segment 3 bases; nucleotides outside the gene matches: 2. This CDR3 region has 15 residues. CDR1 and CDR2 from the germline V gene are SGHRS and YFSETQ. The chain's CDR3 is CASSLAGQGYTEAFF. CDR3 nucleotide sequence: TGCGCCAGCAGCTTGGCGGGACAGGGGTACACTGAAGCTTTCTTT.

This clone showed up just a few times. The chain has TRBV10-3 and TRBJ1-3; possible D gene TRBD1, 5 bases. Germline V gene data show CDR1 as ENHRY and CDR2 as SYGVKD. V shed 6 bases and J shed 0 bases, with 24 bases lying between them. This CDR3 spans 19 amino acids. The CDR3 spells CAISPSLVRDTSSGNTIYF. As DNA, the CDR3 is TGTGCCATCAGCCCTTCCCTGGTCAGGGATACCAGCTCTGGAAACACCATATATTTT.

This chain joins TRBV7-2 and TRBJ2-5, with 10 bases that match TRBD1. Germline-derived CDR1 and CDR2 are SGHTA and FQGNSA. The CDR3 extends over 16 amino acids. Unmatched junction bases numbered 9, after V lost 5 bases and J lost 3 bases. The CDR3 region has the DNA TGTGCCAGCAGCCCACGCCCGGGACAGGGGAAAGAGACCCAGTACTTC. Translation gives CASSPRPGQGKETQYF. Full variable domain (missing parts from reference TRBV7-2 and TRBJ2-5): GAGVSQSPSNKVTEKGKDVELRCDPISGHTALYWYRQSLGQGLEFLIYFQGNSAPDKSGLPSDRFSAERTGGSVSTLTIQRTQQEDSAVYLCASSPRPGQGKETQYFGPGTRLLVL.

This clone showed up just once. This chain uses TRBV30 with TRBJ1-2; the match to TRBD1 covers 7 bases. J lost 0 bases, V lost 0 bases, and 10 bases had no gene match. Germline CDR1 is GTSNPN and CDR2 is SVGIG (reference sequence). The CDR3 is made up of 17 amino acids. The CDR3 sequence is CAWSVLGTATPNYGYTF. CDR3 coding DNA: TGTGCCTGGAGTGTGTTGGGGACAGCCACTCCTAACTATGGCTACACCTTC.

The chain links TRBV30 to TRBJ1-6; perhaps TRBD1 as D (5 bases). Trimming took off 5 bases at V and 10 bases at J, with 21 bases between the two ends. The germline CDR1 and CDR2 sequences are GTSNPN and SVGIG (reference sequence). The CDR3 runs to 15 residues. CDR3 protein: CAWDQRGQGGSPLHF. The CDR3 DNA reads TGTGCCTGGGATCAACGGGGCCAGGGTGGATCACCCCTCCACTTT.

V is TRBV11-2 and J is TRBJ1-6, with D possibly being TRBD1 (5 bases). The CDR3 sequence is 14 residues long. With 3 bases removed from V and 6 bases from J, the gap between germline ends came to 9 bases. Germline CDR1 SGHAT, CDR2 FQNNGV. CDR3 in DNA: TGTGCCAGCAGCTTGACAGACCTTAATTCACCCCTCCACTTT. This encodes CASSLTDLNSPLHF.